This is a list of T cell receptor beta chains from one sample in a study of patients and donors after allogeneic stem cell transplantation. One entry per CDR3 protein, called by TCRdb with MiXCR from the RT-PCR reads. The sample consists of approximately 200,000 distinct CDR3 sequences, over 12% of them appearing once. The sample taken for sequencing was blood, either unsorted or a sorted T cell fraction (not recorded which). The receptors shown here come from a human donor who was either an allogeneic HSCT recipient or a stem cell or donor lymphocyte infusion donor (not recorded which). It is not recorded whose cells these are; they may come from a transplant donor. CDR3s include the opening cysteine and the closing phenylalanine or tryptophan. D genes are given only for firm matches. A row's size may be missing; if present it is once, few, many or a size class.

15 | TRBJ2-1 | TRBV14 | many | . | TGTGCCAGCAGCCAGATGATGTTGGGGTACAATGAGCAGTTCTTC | CASSQMMLGYNEQFF
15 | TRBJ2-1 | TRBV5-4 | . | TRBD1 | TGTGCCGCCGAAAGACCGGGACAGAGCTTCAATGAGCAGTTCTTC | CAAERPGQSFNEQFF
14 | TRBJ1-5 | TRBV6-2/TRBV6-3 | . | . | TGTGCCAGCAGCCAAACAGCCTTTAATCAGCCCCAGCATTTT | CASSQTAFNQPQHF
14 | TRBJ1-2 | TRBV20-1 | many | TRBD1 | TGCAGTGCTAGTAAGGGGACAGGGGGCTATGGCTACACCTTC | CSASKGTGGYGYTF
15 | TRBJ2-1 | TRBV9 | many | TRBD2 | TGTGCCAGCAGCCCCTCCGCGGGGGAGCACAATGAGCAGTTCTTC | CASSPSAGEHNEQFF
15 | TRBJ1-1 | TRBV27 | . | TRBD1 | TGTGCCAGCAGTTTTGCCGGGACAGCAGGCACTGAAGCTTTCTTT | CASSFAGTAGTEAFF
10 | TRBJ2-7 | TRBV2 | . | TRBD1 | TGTGCCAGCAGTTCAGGACAGGGGGCCTTC | CASSSGQGAF
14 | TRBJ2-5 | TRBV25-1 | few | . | TGTGCCAGCAGCGACCCATCAAGAGGGGAGACCCAGTACTTC | CASSDPSRGETQYF
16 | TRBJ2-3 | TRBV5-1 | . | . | TGCGCCAGCAGCTTTGGTGGTAGGACTAGCACAGATACGCAGTATTTT | CASSFGGRTSTDTQYF
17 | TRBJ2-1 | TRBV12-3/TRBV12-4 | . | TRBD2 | TGTGCCAGCAGTTTAGGGTCTAGCGGGTACCCCATAGTTGAGCAGTTCTTC | CASSLGSSGYPIVEQFF